Below, 18 T cell receptor beta chains from the same sample are listed, as sequenced in a study of technical replicates of blood from a handful of donors. The assay was immunoSEQ multiplex PCR, and TCRdb's table has in-frame clones only and misses some. Here the sample spans 100,000 or so clones, about 96% being singletons. Sequenced input: T cells isolated from PBMCs. The receptors originated from a human donor in good health.

This clone was picked up a small number of times. This sequence joins TRBV19 and TRBJ1-1, with D uncertain. The CDR3 has 12 residues. Trimming removed 6 bases at V and 2 bases at J, with 7 bases between. Germline-derived CDR1 and CDR2 are LNHDA and SQIVND (reference sequence). As DNA, the CDR3 is TGTGCCAGTAGGTTGGGCAACACTGAAGCTTTCTTT. It codes for CASRLGNTEAFF.

V gene TRBV18 combines with J gene TRBJ1-1; D is unresolved. The V and J ends lost 3 bases and 1 base respectively, with 12 bases between them. Looked up from germline, CDR1 is KGHSH and CDR2 is LQKENI. The CDR3 spans 15 residues. This chain's CDR3 is CASSPTPPGNTEAFF. CDR3 in DNA: TGTGCCAGCTCACCCACACCGCCGGGGAACACTGAAGCTTTCTTT.

V gene TRBV9 combines with J gene TRBJ1-5; TRBD1 is a possible D gene (5 bases). Per germline, CDR1 SGDLS and CDR2 YYNGEE. The CDR3 contains 14 residues. Trimming left V 4 bases short and J 4 bases short, with 12 bases between. In nucleotides, the CDR3 is TGTGCCAGCAGCAAGACCGGGGGGAATCAGCCCCAGCATTTT. Residues: CASSKTGGNQPQHF.

CDR3: CASSFTGNNEQFF. CDR3 DNA: TGTGCCAGCAGCTTTACCGGGAACAATGAGCAGTTCTTC. This chain joins TRBV11-3 and TRBJ2-1; perhaps TRBD2 as D (5 bases). Germline values: CDR1 SGHNT, CDR2 YENEEA. The V end lost 3 bases, the J end lost 5 bases, and 8 bases lay between the germline ends. This CDR3 contains 13 residues.

A few counts support this clone. The rearrangement uses TRBV6-5 and TRBJ2-7; D not resolved. The germline V and J ends were trimmed by 1 base and 5 bases, with 9 bases remaining between them. The germline CDR1 and CDR2 sequences are MNHEY and SVGAGI. The CDR3 length is 13 residues. CDR3 in amino acids: CASSYYVGDEQYF. DNA for the CDR3: TGTGCCAGCAGTTACTACGTAGGAGACGAGCAGTACTTC.

The J gene is TRBJ2-7, the V gene TRBV7-2; TRBD2 is a possible D gene (6 bases). The germline V and J ends were trimmed by 3 bases and 2 bases, with 8 bases remaining between them. This CDR3 has 13 residues. Germline values: CDR1 SGHTA, CDR2 FQGNSA. This chain's CDR3 is CASSFSGPYEQYF. CDR3 sequence (DNA): TGTGCCAGCAGCTTTAGCGGACCCTACGAGCAGTACTTC.

This chain uses TRBV2 with TRBJ1-1; the D is unclear. The CDR3 loop spans 14 amino acids. V was pared by 2 bases and J by 2 bases, with 9 bases between. Looked up from germline, CDR1 is SNHLY and CDR2 is FYNNEI. The CDR3 is CASSETADNTEAFF. CDR3 in DNA: TGTGCCAGCAGTGAAACAGCCGATAACACTGAAGCTTTCTTT.

The rearrangement joins TRBV11-3 to TRBJ2-1; D gene unclear. This CDR3 region has 15 residues. The germline V and J ends were trimmed by 0 bases and 4 bases, with 10 bases remaining between them. Germline CDR1 is SGHNT and CDR2 is YENEEA. CDR3 DNA sequence: TGTGCCAGCAGCTTAGAGCGGTGGATTTACAATGAGCAGTTCTTC. Its translation: CASSLERWIYNEQFF.

The chain combines TRBV6-1 with TRBJ2-1, with TRBD2 matching 12 bases. V dropped 1 base and J dropped 5; count of bases not matched to a gene: 15. Germline V gives CDR1 MNHNS, CDR2 SASEGT. The CDR3 is made up of 20 amino acids. The CDR3 coding sequence is TGTGCCAGCAGTGAAGAACAGGGGGTAAAACTAGCGGGAGGAAACAATGAGCAGTTCTTC. It encodes CASSEEQGVKLAGGNNEQFF.

This chain links TRBV5-1 with TRBJ2-6; 7 bases fit TRBD1. The CDR3 has 15 amino acids. Germline values: CDR1 SGHRS, CDR2 YFSETQ. After removal of 4 bases from V and 2 bases from J, the junction contained 3 bases not matched to a gene. The CDR3 is CASSQTGAGANVLTF. As DNA, the CDR3 is TGCGCCAGCAGCCAAACAGGGGCTGGGGCCAACGTCCTGACTTTC.

V gene TRBV29-1 combines with J gene TRBJ2-7; TRBD1 agrees at 9 bases. This CDR3 spans 14 amino acids. Germline-derived CDR1 and CDR2 are SQVTM and ANQGSEA. V gave up 6 bases and J gave up 3 bases; unmatched junction bases: 9. The CDR3 bases are TGCAGCGTCCCCGGGACAGGGTCATTCTACGAGCAGTACTTC. It is translated as CSVPGTGSFYEQYF.

The chain carries TRBV9 and TRBJ1-2; 8 positions match TRBD1. Germline trimming cut 4 bases from V and 7 bases from J; bases unmatched to any gene: 12. The CDR3 is made up of 15 amino acids. Germline V gives CDR1 SGDLS, CDR2 YYNGEE. CDR3 nucleotides: TGTGCCAGCAGCAGCGGACAGGGTAGGCCTCCTGGCTACACCTTC. Its translation: CASSSGQGRPPGYTF.

V usage is TRBV6-1 and J usage is TRBJ2-1; TRBD2 matches 10 bases. V shed 5 bases, J shed 10 bases, and the junction held 11 bases outside the gene matches. Germline CDR1 is MNHNS and CDR2 is SASEGT. The CDR3 length is 15 residues. The CDR3 is CASSLTLAGVGEQFF. Written as DNA, the CDR3 is TGTGCCAGCAGTTTGACGCTAGCGGGAGTGGGAGAGCAGTTCTTC.

The chain uses TRBV2 and TRBJ2-6; D remains unclear. The germline V gene has CDR1 SNHLY and CDR2 FYNNEI. This CDR3 contains 15 residues. Trimming left V 5 bases short and J 0 bases short, with 8 bases between. For the CDR3, the DNA is TGTGCCAGCAGTAACTTCTTCTCTGGGGCCAACGTCCTGACTTTC. It is translated as CASSNFFSGANVLTF.

This sequence joins TRBV30 and TRBJ2-7; TRBD1 agrees at 7 bases. The germline V gene has CDR1 GTSNPN and CDR2 SVGIG (reference sequence). J gave up 5 bases and V 2 bases, and 3 bases lay outside the gene matches. The CDR3 extends over 12 amino acids. The CDR3 loop reads CAWSPTGDEQYF. In DNA, the CDR3 is TGTGCCTGGAGTCCCACAGGGGACGAGCAGTACTTC.

CDR3 bases: TGTGCCAGCAGTCCGCGACTCCACTCCCAAGGAAACACCATATATTTT. This codes for CASSPRLHSQGNTIYF. The genes are TRBV27 and TRBJ1-3; D gene uncertain. Per the germline V gene, CDR1 is MNHEY and CDR2 is SMNVEV (reference sequence). The CDR3 contains 16 residues. Trimming pared 5 bases from V and 4 bases from J, leaving 18 bases between.

This clone occurred once. One end of the junction fails to match germline, which may point to a read error. The rearrangement links TRBV7-7 to TRBJ2-3; TRBD2 is a possible D gene (5 bases). CDR3 size: 13 residues. Germline assignment: CDR1 SSHAT and CDR2 FNYEAQ (reference sequence). CDR3 region: CASSLAWTGTQYF. As DNA, the CDR3 is TGTGCTAGCAGCTTAGCGTGGACTGGCACGCAGTATTTT.

This rearrangement joins TRBV11-3 to TRBJ1-1; TRBD1 agrees at 7 bases. This CDR3 is built from 15 residues. The junction had 10 bases not matched to a gene; V was cut back by 5 bases and J by 4 bases. Germline V gives CDR1 SGHNT, CDR2 YENEEA. The DNA for the CDR3 is TGTGCCAGCAGCGTTACAGGGGTAGGGGTCACTGAAGCTTTCTTT. This encodes CASSVTGVGVTEAFF.